These 19 T cell receptor beta chains were all obtained from the same sample, sequenced in a study of cytomegalovirus exposure and HLA in healthy donors. The protocol was immunoSEQ multiplex PCR, while the TCRdb copy is restricted to in-frame clones and leaves out a portion. The repertoire includes hundreds of thousands of clones, roughly 88% of them detected once, and approximately 0.86% sits in the top ten. Input material: PBMCs. All receptors derive from a woman younger than 30 in good health and CMV-seronegative.

The chain couples TRBV30 to TRBJ2-7; 7 bases agree with TRBD1. The germline gives CDR1 GTSNPN, CDR2 SVGIG (reference sequence). V trimming: 4 bases; J trimming: 0 bases; junction bases outside the gene matches: 6. This CDR3 has 14 amino acids. Here the CDR3 reads CAWTGTAGSYEQYF. DNA of the CDR3: TGTGCCTGGACCGGGACAGCCGGCTCCTACGAGCAGTACTTC.

This clone was detected only once. The rearrangement joins TRBV27 to TRBJ2-1, with 7 positions matching TRBD2. Germline-derived CDR1 and CDR2 are MNHEY and SMNVEV (reference sequence). This CDR3 is built from 12 residues. V trimming: 5 bases; J trimming: 13 bases; junction bases outside the gene matches: 8. The CDR3 DNA reads as TGTGCCAGCAGTCCCGTCGGGACTAAACAGTTCTTC. As protein: CASSPVGTKQFF.

The chain combines TRBV28 with TRBJ2-2; 8 bases agree with TRBD1. The CDR3 totals 16 residues. Germline CDR1 is MDHEN and CDR2 is SYDVKM. V shed 3 bases, J shed 3 bases, and the junction held 6 bases outside the gene matches. This CDR3 is CASSLAGQEYTGELFF. The CDR3 nucleotides are TGTGCCAGCAGTTTGGCGGGACAGGAGTACACCGGGGAGCTGTTTTTT. The full variable domain, with the rest looked up from reference TRBV28 and TRBJ2-2, is DVKVTQSSRYLVKRTGEKVFLECVQDMDHENMFWYRQDPGLGLRLIYFSYDVKMKEKGDIPEGYSVSREKKERFSLILESASTNQTSMYLCASSLAGQEYTGELFFGEGSRLTVL.

V usage is TRBV6-6 and J usage is TRBJ2-1, with a possible D match to TRBD2 (5 bases). V was cut by 5 bases and J by 4 bases, with 6 bases left in between. The germline V gene encodes CDR1 MNHNY and CDR2 SVGAGI (reference sequence). CDR3 size: 12 residues. CDR3 protein: CASSTGYNEQFF. In nucleotides, the CDR3 is TGTGCCAGCAGTACGGGGTACAATGAGCAGTTCTTC.

The rearrangement links TRBV9 to TRBJ1-1; perhaps TRBD1 as D (5 bases). V was shortened by 3 bases and J by 2 bases, with 26 bases between the two germline ends. The V gene's germline CDR1 is SGDLS and CDR2 YYNGEE. This CDR3 spans 19 amino acids. The CDR3: CASSENGAGLGRVNTEAFF. The CDR3 nucleotides are TGTGCCAGCAGCGAGAACGGAGCGGGCCTGGGACGGGTCAACACTGAAGCTTTCTTT.

This clone has only one observation. V gene TRBV10-3 combines with J gene TRBJ2-5; TRBD2 matches 15 bases. The V gene's germline CDR1 is ENHRY and CDR2 SYGVKD. The junction had 16 bases not matched to a gene; V was cut back by 8 bases and J by 3 bases. The CDR3 is made up of 19 amino acids. CDR3 loop: CAIPEPGLAGGYAEETQYF. As DNA, the CDR3 is TGTGCCATCCCCGAGCCGGGACTAGCGGGAGGATATGCCGAAGAGACCCAGTACTTC.

The chain couples TRBV9 to TRBJ2-1, with unresolved D. Germline lookup yields CDR1 SGDLS and CDR2 YYNGEE. The CDR3 has 17 amino acids. Trimming left V 0 bases short and J 0 bases short, with 13 bases between. CDR3 DNA sequence: TGTGCCAGCAGCGTAGTTGACGGAGATTACTCCTACAATGAGCAGTTCTTC. Encoded protein: CASSVVDGDYSYNEQFF.

This chain joins TRBV28 and TRBJ2-7; TRBD2 matches at 7 bases. In germline, CDR1 is MDHEN, CDR2 SYDVKM. V shed 5 bases and J 2 bases; nucleotides not matched to a gene: 15. The CDR3 loop spans 17 amino acids. The CDR3 bases are TGTGCCAGCAGTAGCTGGGGGGGGAACCGAAAGGCCTACGAGCAGTACTTC. This codes for CASSSWGGNRKAYEQYF.

Concerning this clone: This specimen includes other DNA sequences encoding the same CDR3. The chain is built from TRBV5-1 and TRBJ2-3; 8 nucleotides agree with TRBD2. Germline V gene lookup returns CDR1 SGHRS and CDR2 YFSETQ. Trimming at V came to 6 bases and at J to 2 bases, leaving 5 bases not matched to a gene. The CDR3 is 14 residues long. CDR3 nucleotide sequence: TGCGCCAGCACTCCGGGGGGGCCCACAGATACGCAGTATTTT. It specifies CASTPGGPTDTQYF.

The V and J genes are TRBV28 and TRBJ2-3; no clear D gene. Trimming removed 8 bases from V and 4 bases from J, with 7 bases in between. Germline CDR1 and CDR2: MDHEN and SYDVKM. The CDR3 extends over 11 amino acids. CDR3 nucleotides: TGTGCCAGCGGAGTTTCAGATACGCAGTATTTT. Residues: CASGVSDTQYF.

The genes are TRBV4-1 and TRBJ2-4, with a tentative D call TRBD2 (7 bases). Germline loops: CDR1 MGHRA, CDR2 YSYEKL. The V gene lost 0 bases and the J gene lost 0 bases, with 12 bases spanning the gap. The CDR3 sequence is 17 residues long. The CDR3 DNA reads TGCGCCAGCAGCCAAGATTGGGGGGGGCAAGCCAAAAACATTCAGTACTTC. Its translation: CASSQDWGGQAKNIQYF.

The chain recombines TRBV4-1 with TRBJ1-2; 9 bases match TRBD1. The J segment lost 6 bases and the V segment lost 0 bases, leaving 14 bases of the junction unmatched. Germline assignment: CDR1 MGHRA and CDR2 YSYEKL. This CDR3 has 18 residues. The chain's CDR3 is CASSQDSGQGLRVHGYTF. CDR3 DNA sequence: TGCGCCAGCAGCCAAGATTCAGGACAGGGGCTCCGAGTTCATGGCTACACCTTC.

On this clone: The identical CDR3 is also encoded by other nucleotide sequences in the sample. The chain links TRBV30 to TRBJ1-5, with TRBD1 as a possible D gene (6 bases). V lost 3 bases to trimming and J lost 0 bases, with 6 bases between them. CDR1 is GTSNPN and CDR2 is SVGIG in the germline V gene (reference sequence). This CDR3 is 13 amino acids long. The CDR3 sequence: CAWSRGSNQPQHF. The CDR3 DNA follows: TGTGCCTGGAGCAGGGGTAGCAATCAGCCCCAGCATTTT.

The rearrangement uses TRBV11-2 and TRBJ2-7, with TRBD2 matching over 12 bases. The CDR3 loop spans 17 amino acids. Germline CDR1 reads SGHAT; CDR2 reads FQNNGV. The J segment lost 4 bases and the V segment lost 1 base, leaving 8 bases of the junction unmatched. CDR3 in amino acids: CASSLGRTSGTAYEQYF. CDR3 DNA sequence: TGTGCCAGCAGCTTAGGCCGGACTAGCGGGACGGCATACGAGCAGTACTTC.

The chain joins TRBV19 to TRBJ1-1, with 7 bases matching TRBD1. The CDR3 loop spans 21 amino acids. The V and J ends lost 4 bases and 0 bases, in that order; junction bases with no gene match: 23. The germline CDR1 and CDR2 sequences are LNHDA and SQIVND (reference sequence). CDR3 residues: CASSRGQQLTLPIIMNTEAFF. For the CDR3, the DNA is TGTGCCAGTAGTAGGGGACAGCAGCTTACCCTGCCCATTATTATGAACACTGAAGCTTTCTTT. Filled out from reference TRBV19 and TRBJ1-1, the complete variable domain reads DGGITQSPKYLFRKEGQNVTLSCEQNLNHDAMYWYRQDPGQGLRLIYYSQIVNDFQKGDIAEGYSVSREKKESFPLTVTSAQKNPTAFYLCASSRGQQLTLPIIMNTEAFFGQGTRLTVV.

This chain uses TRBV12-1 with TRBJ2-3; TRBD1 was called by the table and not checked on the DNA. TRBV12-1 is given as a pseudogene. The CDR3 extends over 16 amino acids. This chain's CDR3 is CASSFAGQGVTDTQYF. The CDR3 DNA reads TGTGCCAGCAGCTTTGCCGGACAGGGTGTAACAGATACGCAGTATTTT.

This clone occurred once. The chain has TRBV2 and TRBJ2-7, with TRBD1 identical over 8 bases. The V gene end was trimmed by 4 bases and the J gene end by 2 bases; junction bases not matched to a gene: 4. There are 14 residues in the CDR3. The germline CDR1 and CDR2 sequences are SNHLY and FYNNEI. The chain's CDR3 is CASSGQGKTYEQYF. In DNA, the CDR3 is TGTGCCAGCAGTGGACAGGGGAAAACCTACGAGCAGTACTTC.

Turning to this clone: Other nucleotide sequences in the sample specify the same CDR3. CDR3 bases: TGTGCCAGCAGTCCCGACAGGGGAGCCAAAAACATTCAGTACTTC. This gives the protein CASSPDRGAKNIQYF. The V and J genes are TRBV6-5 and TRBJ2-4; 8 bases are shared with TRBD1. The CDR3 sequence is 15 residues long. CDR1 is MNHEY, CDR2 SVGAGI, per germline. Trimming took 5 bases from V and 0 from J; bases not matched to a gene: 3.

CDR3 bases: TGTGCCAGCAGTGGGGGCAGAGCCTACGAGCAGTACTTC. Its protein product is CASSGGRAYEQYF. The genes are TRBV28 and TRBJ2-7, with D maybe TRBD1 (6 bases). Germline lookup yields CDR1 MDHEN and CDR2 SYDVKM. This CDR3 is built from 13 residues. Trimming cost V 5 bases and J 2 bases, with 10 bases left between them.